The rows below give T cell receptor beta chains drawn from one sample of a study of T-cell memory formation after mild COVID-19. MiXCR was run by TCRdb on the 5' RACE reads, yielding one entry per CDR3 protein. Of roughly 340,000 distinct CDR3 sequences detected, approximately 22% appear once; the ten largest clones hold under 25%. The sequencing sample was made of PBMCs or a T cell subset sorted from them (not recorded which). All receptors derive from a man aged 18 to 35 who had mild COVID-19 (a few samples of this study predate the infection). Cell type and time point are not known. CDR3s include the opening cysteine and the closing phenylalanine or tryptophan. Each record gives: V gene, J gene, CDR3 protein.

>TRBV19|TRBJ1-5
CASSRGPSPMAQHF
>TRBV27|TRBJ2-3
CASSTPTGRPNTDTQYF
>TRBV6-2/TRBV6-3|TRBJ2-4
CASSYSSGAKNIQYF
>TRBV5-1|TRBJ2-3
CASIAGGSYSTDTQYF
>TRBV7-2|TRBJ1-1
CASSEWIMNTEAFF
>TRBV6-5|TRBJ2-2
CASSLTGTGDTGELFF
>TRBV5-4|TRBJ2-1
CASSLSLGTNDEQFF
>TRBV7-9|TRBJ1-5
CASSPDGSQPQHF
>TRBV5-1|TRBJ2-3
CASSSTGEDTQYF
>TRBV2|TRBJ2-7
CASSEIGVAEQYF